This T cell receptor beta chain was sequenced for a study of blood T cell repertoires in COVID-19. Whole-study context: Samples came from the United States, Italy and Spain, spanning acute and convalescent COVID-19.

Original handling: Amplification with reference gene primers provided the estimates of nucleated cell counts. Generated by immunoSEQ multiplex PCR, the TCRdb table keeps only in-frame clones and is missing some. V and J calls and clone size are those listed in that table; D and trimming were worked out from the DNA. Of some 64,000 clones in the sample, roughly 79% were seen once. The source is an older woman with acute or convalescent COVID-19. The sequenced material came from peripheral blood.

The CDR3 here is CASRGKSGPYEQYF. The DNA for the CDR3 is TGTGCCAGCAGGGGGAAGTCAGGGCCCTACGAGCAGTACTTC. The chain has TRBV6-6 and TRBJ2-7, with TRBD1 as a possible D gene (5 bases). Germline CDR1 and CDR2: MNHNY and SVGAGI (reference sequence). Between the trimmed V and J ends, which lost 6 bases and 2 bases, there was a span of 14 bases. The CDR3 sequence is 14 residues long.